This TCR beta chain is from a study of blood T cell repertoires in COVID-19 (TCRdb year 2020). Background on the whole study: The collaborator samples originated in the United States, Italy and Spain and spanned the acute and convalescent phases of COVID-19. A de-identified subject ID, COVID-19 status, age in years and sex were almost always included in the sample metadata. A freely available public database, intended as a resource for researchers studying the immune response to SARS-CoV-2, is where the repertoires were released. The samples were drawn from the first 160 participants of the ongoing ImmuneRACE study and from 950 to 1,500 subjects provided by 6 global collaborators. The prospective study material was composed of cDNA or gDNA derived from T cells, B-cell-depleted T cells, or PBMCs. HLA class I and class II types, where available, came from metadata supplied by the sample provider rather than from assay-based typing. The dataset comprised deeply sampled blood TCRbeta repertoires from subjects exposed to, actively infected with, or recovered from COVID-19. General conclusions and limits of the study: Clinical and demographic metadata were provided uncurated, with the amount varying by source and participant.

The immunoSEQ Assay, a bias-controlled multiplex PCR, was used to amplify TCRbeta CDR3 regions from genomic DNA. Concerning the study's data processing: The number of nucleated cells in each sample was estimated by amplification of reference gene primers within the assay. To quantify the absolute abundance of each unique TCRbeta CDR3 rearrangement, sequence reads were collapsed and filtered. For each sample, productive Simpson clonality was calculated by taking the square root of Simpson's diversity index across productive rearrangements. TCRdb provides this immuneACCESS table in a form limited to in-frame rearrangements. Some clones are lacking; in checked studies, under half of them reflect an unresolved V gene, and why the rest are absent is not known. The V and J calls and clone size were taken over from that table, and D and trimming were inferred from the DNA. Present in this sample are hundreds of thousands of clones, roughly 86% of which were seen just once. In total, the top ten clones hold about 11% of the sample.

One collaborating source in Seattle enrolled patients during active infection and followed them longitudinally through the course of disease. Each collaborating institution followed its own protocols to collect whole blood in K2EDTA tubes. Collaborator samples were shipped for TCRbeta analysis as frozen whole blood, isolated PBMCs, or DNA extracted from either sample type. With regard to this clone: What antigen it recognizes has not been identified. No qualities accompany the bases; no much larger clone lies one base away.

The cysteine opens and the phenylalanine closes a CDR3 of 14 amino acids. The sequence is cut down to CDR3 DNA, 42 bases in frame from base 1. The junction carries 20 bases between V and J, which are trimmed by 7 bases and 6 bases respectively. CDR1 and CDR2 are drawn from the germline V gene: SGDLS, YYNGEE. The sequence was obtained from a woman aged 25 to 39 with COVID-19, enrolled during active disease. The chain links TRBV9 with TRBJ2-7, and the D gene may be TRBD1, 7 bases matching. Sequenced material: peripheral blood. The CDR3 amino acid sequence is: CASGRTGATGEQYF. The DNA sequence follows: TGTGCCAGCGGGAGGACAGGAGCAACGGGCGAGCAGTACTTC.